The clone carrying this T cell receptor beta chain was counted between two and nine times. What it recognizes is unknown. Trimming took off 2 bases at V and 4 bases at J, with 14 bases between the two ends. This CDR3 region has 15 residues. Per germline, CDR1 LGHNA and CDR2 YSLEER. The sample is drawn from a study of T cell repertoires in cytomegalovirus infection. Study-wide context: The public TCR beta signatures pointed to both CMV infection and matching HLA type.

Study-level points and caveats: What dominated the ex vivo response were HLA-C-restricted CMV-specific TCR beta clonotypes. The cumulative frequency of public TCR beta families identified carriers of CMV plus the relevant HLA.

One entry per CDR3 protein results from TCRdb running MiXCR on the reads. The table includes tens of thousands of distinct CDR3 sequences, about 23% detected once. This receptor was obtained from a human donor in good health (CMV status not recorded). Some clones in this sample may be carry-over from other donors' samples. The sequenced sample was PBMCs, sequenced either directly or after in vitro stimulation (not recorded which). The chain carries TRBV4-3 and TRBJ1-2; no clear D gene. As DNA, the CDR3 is TGCGCCAGCAGCCAAACAGAGTCCTCCCCCTATGGCTACACCTTC. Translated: CASSQTESSPYGYTF.